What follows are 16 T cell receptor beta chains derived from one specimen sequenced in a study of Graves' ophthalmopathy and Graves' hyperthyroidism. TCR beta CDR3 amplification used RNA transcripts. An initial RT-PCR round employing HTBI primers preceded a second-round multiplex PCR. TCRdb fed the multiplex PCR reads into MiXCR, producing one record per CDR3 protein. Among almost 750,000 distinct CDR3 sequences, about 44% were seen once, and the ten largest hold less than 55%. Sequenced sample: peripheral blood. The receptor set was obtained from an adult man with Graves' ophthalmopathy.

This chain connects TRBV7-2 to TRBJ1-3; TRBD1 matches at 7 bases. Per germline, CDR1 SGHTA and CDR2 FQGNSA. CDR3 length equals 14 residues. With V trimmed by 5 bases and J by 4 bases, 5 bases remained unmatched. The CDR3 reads CASSQVQGGNTIYF. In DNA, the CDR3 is TGTGCCAGCAGCCAAGTACAGGGGGGAAACACCATATATTTT.

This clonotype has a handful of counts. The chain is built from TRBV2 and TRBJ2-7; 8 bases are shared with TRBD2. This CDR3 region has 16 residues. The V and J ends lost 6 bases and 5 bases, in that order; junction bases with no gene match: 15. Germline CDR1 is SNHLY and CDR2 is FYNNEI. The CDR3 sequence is CASSPTGAGGGHEQYF. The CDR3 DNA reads TGTGCCAGCAGCCCAACGGGCGCGGGAGGAGGCCACGAGCAGTACTTC.

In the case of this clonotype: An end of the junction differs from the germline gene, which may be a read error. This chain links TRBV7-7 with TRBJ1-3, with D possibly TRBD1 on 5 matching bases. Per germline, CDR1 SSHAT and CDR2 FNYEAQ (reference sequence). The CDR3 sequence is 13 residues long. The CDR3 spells CASRDFTGNTIYF. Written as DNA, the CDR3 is TGTGCTAGCAGGGATTTTACTGGAAACACCATATATTTT.

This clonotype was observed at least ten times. Written as DNA, the CDR3 is TGTGCCAGCAGCCTACAGGGTGGGGATCAGCCCCAGCATTTT. Protein sequence: CASSLQGGDQPQHF. This sequence joins TRBV24-1 and TRBJ1-5, with D possibly TRBD1 on 6 matching bases. Deletions cut 11 bases from V and 5 bases from J, with 18 bases between. CDR1 is KGHDR, CDR2 SFDVKD, per germline. This CDR3 comprises 14 residues.

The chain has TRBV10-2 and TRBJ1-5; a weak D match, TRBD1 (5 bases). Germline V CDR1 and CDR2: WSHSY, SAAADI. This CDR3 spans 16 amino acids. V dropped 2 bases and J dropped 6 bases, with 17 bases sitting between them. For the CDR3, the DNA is TGCGCCAGCAGTGAGAGGCACGGTGGGGGTGCTCAGCCCCAGCATTTT. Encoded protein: CASSERHGGGAQPQHF.

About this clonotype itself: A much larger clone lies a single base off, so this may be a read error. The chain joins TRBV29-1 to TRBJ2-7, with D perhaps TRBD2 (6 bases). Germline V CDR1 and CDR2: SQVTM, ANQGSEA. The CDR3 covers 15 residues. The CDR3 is CSAEDNGGRSYEQYF. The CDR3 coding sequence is TGCAGCGCTGAAGATAACGGGGGAAGGTCCTACGAGCAGTACTTC.

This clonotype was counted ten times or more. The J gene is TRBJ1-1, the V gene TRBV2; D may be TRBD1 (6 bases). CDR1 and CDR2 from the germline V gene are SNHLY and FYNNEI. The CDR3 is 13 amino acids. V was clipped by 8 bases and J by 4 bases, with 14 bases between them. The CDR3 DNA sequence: TGTGCCAGCTCTAGGGGCAGGGGCACTGAAGCTTTCTTT. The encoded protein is CASSRGRGTEAFF.

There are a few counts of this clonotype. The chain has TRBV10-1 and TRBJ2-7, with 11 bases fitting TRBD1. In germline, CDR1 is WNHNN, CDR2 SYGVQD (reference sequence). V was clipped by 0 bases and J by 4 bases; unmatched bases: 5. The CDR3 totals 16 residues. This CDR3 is CASSESRDRGDYEQYF. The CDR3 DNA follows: TGCGCCAGCAGTGAGTCCAGGGACAGGGGGGATTACGAGCAGTACTTC.

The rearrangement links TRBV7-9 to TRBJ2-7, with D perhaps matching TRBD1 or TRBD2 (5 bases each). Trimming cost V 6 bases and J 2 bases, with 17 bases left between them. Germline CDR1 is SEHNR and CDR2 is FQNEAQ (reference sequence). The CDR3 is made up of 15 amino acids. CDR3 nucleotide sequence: TGTGCCAGCAGTCATCACCCGGGGCAGGCCTACGAGCAGTACTTC. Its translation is CASSHHPGQAYEQYF.

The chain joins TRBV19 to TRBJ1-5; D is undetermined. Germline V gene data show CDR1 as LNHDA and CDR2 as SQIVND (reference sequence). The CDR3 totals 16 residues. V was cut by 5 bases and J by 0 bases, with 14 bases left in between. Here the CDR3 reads CASSGTWTNSNQPQHF. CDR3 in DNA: TGTGCCAGTAGTGGTACGTGGACTAATAGCAATCAGCCCCAGCATTTT. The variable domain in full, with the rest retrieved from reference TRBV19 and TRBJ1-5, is DGGITQSPKYLFRKEGQNVTLSCEQNLNHDAMYWYRQDPGQGLRLIYYSQIVNDFQKGDIAEGYSVSREKKESFPLTVTSAQKNPTAFYLCASSGTWTNSNQPQHFGDGTRLSIL.

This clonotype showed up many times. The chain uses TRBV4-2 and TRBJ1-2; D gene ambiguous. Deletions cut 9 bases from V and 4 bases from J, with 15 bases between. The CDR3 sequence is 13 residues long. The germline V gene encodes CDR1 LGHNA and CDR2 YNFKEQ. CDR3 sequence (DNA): TGTGCCAGTAAGAGCGGACCGTCCTATGGCTACACCTTC. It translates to CASKSGPSYGYTF.

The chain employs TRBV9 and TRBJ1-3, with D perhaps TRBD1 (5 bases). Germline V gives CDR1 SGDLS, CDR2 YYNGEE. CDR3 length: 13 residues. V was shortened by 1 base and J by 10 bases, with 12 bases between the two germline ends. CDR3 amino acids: CASSVKQEGTIYF. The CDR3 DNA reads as TGTGCCAGCAGCGTAAAACAGGAAGGGACCATATATTTT.

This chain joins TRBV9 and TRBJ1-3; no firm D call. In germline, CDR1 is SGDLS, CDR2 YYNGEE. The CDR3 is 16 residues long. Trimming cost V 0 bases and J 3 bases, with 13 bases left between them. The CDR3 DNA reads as TGTGCCAGCAGCGTAGGTCTGGGTTCGTATGGAAACACCATATATTTT. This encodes CASSVGLGSYGNTIYF.

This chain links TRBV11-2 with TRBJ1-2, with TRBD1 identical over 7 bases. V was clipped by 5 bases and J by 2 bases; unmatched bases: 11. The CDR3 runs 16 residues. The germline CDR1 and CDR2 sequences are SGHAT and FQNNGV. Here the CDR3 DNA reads TGTGCCAGCAGCCCGATAAGGGGGGGACAGAACTATGGCTACACCTTC. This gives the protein CASSPIRGGQNYGYTF.

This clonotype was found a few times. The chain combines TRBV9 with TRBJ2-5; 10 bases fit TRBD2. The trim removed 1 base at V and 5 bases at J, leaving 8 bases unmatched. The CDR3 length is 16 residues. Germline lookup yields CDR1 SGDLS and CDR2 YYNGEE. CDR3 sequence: CASSVKEASGSETQYF. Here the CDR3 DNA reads TGTGCCAGCAGCGTAAAGGAAGCTAGCGGGAGCGAGACCCAGTACTTC.

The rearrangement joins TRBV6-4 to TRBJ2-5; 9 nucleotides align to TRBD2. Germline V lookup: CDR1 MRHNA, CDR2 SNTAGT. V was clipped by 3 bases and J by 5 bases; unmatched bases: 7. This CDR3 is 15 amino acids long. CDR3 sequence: CASSESSGMGETQYF. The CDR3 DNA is TGTGCCAGCAGTGAGTCTAGCGGGATGGGGGAGACCCAGTACTTC.